A single sample gave rise to the 13 T cell receptor beta chains below, sequenced in a study of regulatory T cells in long-lasting Graves disease. Arm-PCR with iRepertoire HTBI primers amplified the CDR3 regions for these TCR beta libraries. One entry per CDR3 protein, called by TCRdb with MiXCR from the multiplex PCR reads. Of 420,000 or so distinct CDR3 sequences in the sample, roughly 15% were seen once. Time point in this sample: newly diagnosed GD, antithyroid drugs for less than 3 months. Scientists built the TCR library using RNA that was extracted from PBMCs. These data were also filed under a second study, of T cells in Graves' hyperthyroidism and ophthalmopathy.

This sample comprised peripheral blood mononuclear cells (PBMCs), obtained at new diagnosis, from a patient treated with antithyroid drugs. These TCRs come from a woman between 18 and 29 years old with Graves disease.

This clonotype came up once. The rearrangement joins TRBV6-2 or TRBV6-3 to TRBJ2-1; no reliable D call. The CDR3 is 14 amino acids. Trimming cost V 2 bases and J 2 bases, with 7 bases left between them. Germline V gene data show CDR1 as MNHEY and CDR2 as SVGEGT. The CDR3 DNA sequence: TGTGCCAGCAGTTACCAGCAGACCTACAATGAGCAGTTCTTC. Encoded protein: CASSYQQTYNEQFF.

The chain uses TRBV5-4 and TRBJ2-1; 13 positions match TRBD2. The CDR3 is 18 amino acids. Germline values: CDR1 SGHNT, CDR2 YYREEE (reference sequence). V was clipped by 4 bases and J by 0 bases; unmatched bases: 7. The CDR3 sequence: CASSAGLAGYSSYNEQFF. The CDR3 nucleotides are TGTGCCAGCAGCGCGGGACTAGCGGGGTATAGCTCCTACAATGAGCAGTTCTTC.

This clonotype was detected ten times or more. The V gene is TRBV12-3 or TRBV12-4, the J gene TRBJ2-3; D is perhaps TRBD2 (6 bases). The CDR3 is 16 amino acids. V dropped 3 bases and J dropped 6 bases, with 19 bases sitting between them. CDR3 sequence (DNA): TGTGCCAGCAGTTTTGGGGGGTTGTGGACGGCTGATACGCAGTATTTT. Amino acids: CASSFGGLWTADTQYF.

Only a few counts were recorded for this clonotype. The rearrangement joins TRBV6-5 to TRBJ2-7; D is possibly TRBD2 (5 bases). The germline V gene encodes CDR1 MNHEY and CDR2 SVGAGI. The CDR3 runs 13 residues. V lost 2 bases to trimming and J lost 5 bases, with 10 bases between them. DNA for the CDR3: TGTGCCAGCAGTTACCGCGGGCGGGACGAGCAGTACTTC. Translation gives CASSYRGRDEQYF.

The rearrangement links TRBV9 to TRBJ2-3; D is unresolved. Per germline, CDR1 SGDLS and CDR2 YYNGEE. CDR3 length: 14 residues. The V gene lost 4 bases and the J gene lost 2 bases, with 11 bases spanning the gap. CDR3 nucleotide sequence: TGTGCCAGCAGCCGACGCCCCCCCACAGATACGCAGTATTTT. This sequence encodes CASSRRPPTDTQYF.

This clonotype was detected many times. This chain uses TRBV12-3 or TRBV12-4 with TRBJ1-1, with D possibly being TRBD1 (5 bases). This CDR3 comprises 13 residues. V was pared by 5 bases and J by 3 bases, with 10 bases between. The DNA of the CDR3 is TGTGCCAGCAGTATTAGACAGTACACTGAAGCTTTCTTT. Translated: CASSIRQYTEAFF.

This clonotype appeared a few times. This chain connects TRBV2 to TRBJ2-2; the match to TRBD2 covers 8 bases. Germline CDR1 and CDR2: SNHLY and FYNNEI. The CDR3 has 15 amino acids. Trimming at V came to 7 bases and at J to 8 bases, leaving 12 bases not matched to a gene. CDR3 in amino acids: CASTEGVSGTGELFF. DNA for the CDR3: TGTGCCAGCACCGAGGGGGTTAGCGGGACTGGGGAGCTGTTTTTT. The full variable domain, rest sourced from reference TRBV2 and TRBJ2-2, is EPEVTQTPSHQVTQMGQEVILRCVPISNHLYFYWYRQILGQKVEFLVSFYNNEISEKSEIFDDQFSVERPDGSNFTLKIRSTKLEDSAMYFCASTEGVSGTGELFFGEGSRLTVL.

The chain links TRBV7-9 to TRBJ2-7; D tentatively reads TRBD1 or TRBD2 (6 bases each). Germline V CDR1 and CDR2: SEHNR, FQNEAQ (reference sequence). The ends were cut back, 5 bases at V and 6 bases at J, with 17 bases in the middle. The CDR3 consists of 14 residues. DNA for the CDR3: TGTGCCAGCAGCCCGGGGGCCCCAATACGCGAGCAGTACTTC. Translated, it gives CASSPGAPIREQYF.

The chain uses TRBV5-6 and TRBJ2-1; a possible D gene is TRBD2 (6 bases). Germline CDR1 reads SGHDT; CDR2 reads YYEEEE. V lost 4 bases and J 7 bases, leaving 12 bases between the germline ends. The CDR3 extends over 13 amino acids. The CDR3 spells CASSTDAGNEQFF. The CDR3 DNA is TGTGCCAGCAGCACGGATGCGGGGAATGAGCAGTTCTTC.

The sample holds many counts of this clonotype. The chain has TRBV6-1 and TRBJ2-2; 10 positions match TRBD1. The germline V gene encodes CDR1 MNHNS and CDR2 SASEGT. This CDR3 region has 14 residues. V lost 7 bases, J lost 5 bases, and 4 bases stayed unmatched. The CDR3 coding sequence is TGTGCCAGCACCGGACAGGGGGATACCGGGGAGCTGTTTTTT. As protein: CASTGQGDTGELFF.

At least ten counts were recorded for this clonotype. The gene calls are TRBV6-1 and TRBJ1-1; no firm D call. From germline, CDR1 is MNHNS and CDR2 SASEGT. The ends were cut back, 5 bases at V and 1 base at J, with 14 bases in the middle. CDR3 length: 15 residues. The CDR3 DNA is TGTGCCAGCAGTACGCAGCGGTCGGGGAACACTGAAGCTTTCTTT. Amino acid sequence: CASSTQRSGNTEAFF.

The V and J genes are TRBV4-3 and TRBJ1-5, with D possibly being TRBD1 (5 bases). Trimming left V 0 bases short and J 3 bases short, with 12 bases between. There are 16 residues in the CDR3. CDR1 and CDR2 from the germline V gene are LGHNA and YSLEER. The CDR3 region has the DNA TGCGCCAGCAGCCAAGATTGGCGGGGACCCAATCAGCCCCAGCATTTT. It translates to CASSQDWRGPNQPQHF.

This clonotype was found many times. The rearrangement links TRBV28 to TRBJ2-1; D is ambiguous. Germline V lookup: CDR1 MDHEN, CDR2 SYDVKM. The CDR3 totals 13 residues. V was trimmed by 3 bases and J by 3 bases, leaving 6 bases between them. The chain's CDR3 is CASSFQDYNEQFF. The DNA of the CDR3 is TGTGCCAGCAGTTTCCAGGACTACAATGAGCAGTTCTTC. The whole variable domain, remainder taken from reference TRBV28 and TRBJ2-1, is DVKVTQSSRYLVKRTGEKVFLECVQDMDHENMFWYRQDPGLGLRLIYFSYDVKMKEKGDIPEGYSVSREKKERFSLILESASTNQTSMYLCASSFQDYNEQFFGPGTRLTVL.